This passage covers 5 T cell receptor beta chains from one sample sequenced in a study of blood T cells in healthy people across ages (dated by TCRdb to about 2015). Library method: 5' RACE. TCRdb names Illumina HiSeq 2500 as the instrument used. A second PCR of roughly 7 to 12 cycles was run with a J-beta primer mix and a sample-barcoded 5' primer. Clones were called with MiXCR by TCRdb after fastp trimmed the public reads at Q25, and only in-frame beta chains were retained. Each CDR3 protein gets just one entry, which takes the most common genes and DNA from the rows behind it. Counted in this sample were almost 550,000 distinct CDR3 sequences; around 24% of them appeared once. The ten most abundant clones make up 7.5% to 9% of the sample. The same sample was also used in a study of T cells of mothers and their children.

The sample consisted of blood. The receptors stem from a boy aged 5-17 years in good health.

A few counts support this clonotype. The CDR3: CATSRDWTVKNIQYF. In DNA, the CDR3 is TGTGCCACCAGCAGAGATTGGACAGTAAAAAACATTCAGTACTTC. V gene TRBV15 combines with J gene TRBJ2-4; D perhaps matches TRBD1 (6 bases). Trimming left V 0 bases short and J 4 bases short, with 10 bases between. The germline V gene encodes CDR1 LNHNV and CDR2 YYDKDF (reference sequence). This CDR3 has 15 residues.

This clonotype was observed a handful of times. The CDR3 DNA reads as TGCAGCGTTGGGCAGGACAGCCAGCCCCAGCATTTT. Its protein is CSVGQDSQPQHF. The chain is built from TRBV29-1 and TRBJ1-5, with D possibly being TRBD1 (6 bases). V was cut by 4 bases and J by 7 bases, with 11 bases left in between. CDR3 length: 12 residues. The germline V gene encodes CDR1 SQVTM and CDR2 ANQGSEA.

Many counts were recorded for this clonotype. This chain connects TRBV5-1 to TRBJ1-4; D is undetermined. Germline lookup yields CDR1 SGHRS and CDR2 YFSETQ. Trimming cost V 0 bases and J 3 bases, with 6 bases left between them. The CDR3 loop spans 14 amino acids. As DNA, the CDR3 is TGCGCCAGCAGCTTGGGGTCAGCTAATGAAAAACTGTTTTTT. It translates to CASSLGSANEKLFF.

The chain employs TRBV27 and TRBJ2-1; tentative D call: TRBD2 (5 bases). Looked up from germline, CDR1 is MNHEY and CDR2 is SMNVEV (reference sequence). The V end was cut by 6 bases, the J end by 8 bases, with 14 bases between. This CDR3 has 13 residues. CDR3 bases: TGTGCCAGCAGGGCTAGTCGGGATTATGAGCAGTTCTTC. Its translation: CASRASRDYEQFF.

There are a few counts of this clonotype. The chain carries TRBV24-1 and TRBJ2-2, with D uncertain. The CDR3 consists of 12 residues. Deletions cut 7 bases from V and 8 bases from J, with 10 bases between. Germline V CDR1 and CDR2: KGHDR, SFDVKD. The DNA of the CDR3 is TGTGCCACCAGCCCGTCGGCTGGGGAGCTGTTTTTT. The encoded protein is CATSPSAGELFF.